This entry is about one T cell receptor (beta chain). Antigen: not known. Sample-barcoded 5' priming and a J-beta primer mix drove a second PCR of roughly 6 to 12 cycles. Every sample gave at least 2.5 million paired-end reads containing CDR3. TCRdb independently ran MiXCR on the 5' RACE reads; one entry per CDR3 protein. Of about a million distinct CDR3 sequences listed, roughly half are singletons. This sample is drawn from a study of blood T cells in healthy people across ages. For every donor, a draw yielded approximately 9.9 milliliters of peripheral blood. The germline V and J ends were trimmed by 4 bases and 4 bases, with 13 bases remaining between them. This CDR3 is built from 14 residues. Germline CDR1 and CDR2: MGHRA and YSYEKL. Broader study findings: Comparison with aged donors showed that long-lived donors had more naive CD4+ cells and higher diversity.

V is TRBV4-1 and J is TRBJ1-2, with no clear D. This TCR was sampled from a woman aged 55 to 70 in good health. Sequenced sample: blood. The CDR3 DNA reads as TGCGCCAGCAGCCCGAGGGAGGGTTCCTATGGCTACACCTTC. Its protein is CASSPREGSYGYTF.